The subject of this entry is one T cell receptor beta chain. This sample was included in a study of blood T cell repertoires in COVID-19. Study-wide context: The United States, Italy and Spain were the sources of the acute and convalescent COVID-19 samples. The analysed material was cDNA or gDNA that came from T cells, B-cell-depleted T cells, or PBMCs.

Per the original methods: Amplification with reference gene primers provided the estimates of nucleated cell counts. The repertoire was sequenced with immunoSEQ multiplex PCR; TCRdb's copy has only in-frame clones and lacks some. Clonal size and the V and J genes are those of that table, whereas D and trimming came from the DNA. Among about 110,000 clones listed, over 60% were seen once. V dropped 6 bases and J dropped 2; count of bases not matched to a gene: 8. The CDR3 is 16 amino acids. Germline loops: CDR1 ENHRY, CDR2 SYGVKD. This sequence was found in a human donor in a cohort sampled during active or convalescent COVID-19. Sequencing was performed on peripheral blood. This chain connects TRBV10-3 to TRBJ2-7; 12 bases are shared with TRBD2. The CDR3 spells CAIRRTSGERAYEQYF. The CDR3 bases are TGTGCCATCAGGAGGACTAGCGGGGAGCGGGCCTACGAGCAGTACTTC.